Following are 15 T cell receptor beta chains from one sample sequenced in a study of cytomegalovirus exposure and HLA in healthy donors. Produced via immunoSEQ multiplex PCR; TCRdb's table is partial and in-frame only. The data hold about 58,000 clones, with more than 75% observed a single time. Sequencing was performed on PBMCs. All receptors derive from a man between 18 and 35 years old in good health and CMV-seronegative.

V and J are TRBV4-2 and TRBJ2-1; TRBD2 matches 11 bases. Germline assignment: CDR1 LGHNA and CDR2 YNFKEQ. This CDR3 comprises 17 residues. With 8 bases clipped from V and 7 bases from J, the junction kept 16 bases outside the gene matches. CDR3: CASGSLAGGPFWNEQFF. The CDR3 region has the DNA TGTGCCAGCGGATCTTTAGCGGGAGGGCCTTTCTGGAATGAGCAGTTCTTC.

The V gene is TRBV7-3, the J gene TRBJ2-1, with TRBD1 matching 11 bases. CDR3 length: 17 residues. Germline CDR1 SGHTA, CDR2 FQGTGA. Unmatched junction bases numbered 9, after V lost 2 bases and J lost 6 bases. The CDR3 loop is CASSLAGWGTGGNEQFF. The CDR3 nucleotides read TGTGCCAGCAGCTTAGCTGGGTGGGGGACAGGGGGCAATGAGCAGTTCTTC. The full variable domain, rest sourced from reference TRBV7-3 and TRBJ2-1, is GAGVSQTPSNKVTEKGKYVELRCDPISGHTALYWYRQSLGQGPEFLIYFQGTGAADDSGLPNDRFFAVRPEGSVSTLKIQRTERGDSAVYLCASSLAGWGTGGNEQFFGPGTRLTVL.

The rearrangement joins TRBV6-1 to TRBJ2-1; 9 nucleotides match TRBD2. CDR1 MNHNS and CDR2 SASEGT come from the germline V gene. This CDR3 is built from 16 residues. Trimming took 4 bases from V and 1 from J; bases not matched to a gene: 5. The CDR3 nucleotides read TGTGCCAGCAGTGTTTCAGCGGGAGGATCCTACAATGAGCAGTTCTTC. Translated: CASSVSAGGSYNEQFF.

The rearrangement joins TRBV11-2 to TRBJ1-5; maybe TRBD1 (5 bases). Trimming removed 3 bases from V and 8 bases from J, with 23 bases in between. The CDR3 has 17 amino acids. In germline, CDR1 is SGHAT, CDR2 FQNNGV. CDR3 DNA sequence: TGTGCCAGCAGCTTGGGACCGCCGGGAGCCGCGGAGGAGCCCCAGCATTTT. This translates into CASSLGPPGAAEEPQHF.

The chain links TRBV11-2 to TRBJ2-1; the match to TRBD2 covers 7 bases. The V gene end was trimmed by 0 bases and the J gene end by 4 bases; junction bases not matched to a gene: 12. The V gene's germline CDR1 is SGHAT and CDR2 FQNNGV. CDR3 length: 18 residues. Here the CDR3 reads CASSLDQGAGLFYNEQFF. In nucleotides, the CDR3 is TGTGCCAGCAGCTTAGATCAGGGAGCGGGATTATTTTACAATGAGCAGTTCTTC.

The chain carries TRBV7-6 and TRBJ2-2; 7 bases fit TRBD2. Germline CDR1 reads SGHVS; CDR2 reads FNYEAQ. This CDR3 spans 16 amino acids. V lost 2 bases, J lost 0 bases, and 3 bases stayed unmatched. The CDR3 nucleotides are TGTGCCAGCAGCTTACAGGGAGGGACGAACACCGGGGAGCTGTTTTTT. Translated, it gives CASSLQGGTNTGELFF.

In this sample, this clone turned up once. V is TRBV9 and J is TRBJ1-3; D gene unclear. The CDR3 covers 17 residues. Germline V gene lookup returns CDR1 SGDLS and CDR2 YYNGEE. V lost 0 bases, J lost 1 base, and 14 bases lay in between. The CDR3: CASSVESARRSGNTIYF. CDR3 nucleotides: TGTGCCAGCAGCGTAGAGTCTGCCCGTCGGTCTGGAAACACCATATATTTT.

The chain combines TRBV15 with TRBJ2-1, with unresolved D. From germline, CDR1 is LNHNV and CDR2 YYDKDF (reference sequence). CDR3 length: 12 amino acids. V was cut by 5 bases and J by 9 bases, with 11 bases left in between. The CDR3 sequence: CATSSESGEQFF. In DNA, the CDR3 is TGTGCCACCAGCTCCGAGAGTGGTGAGCAGTTCTTC. Combining the CDR3 with reference TRBV15 and TRBJ2-1 gives the whole variable domain DAMVIQNPRYQVTQFGKPVTLSCSQTLNHNVMYWYQQKSSQAPKLLFHYYDKDFNNEADTPDNFQSRRPNTSFCFLDIRSPGLGDTAMYLCATSSESGEQFFGPGTRLTVL.

The chain joins TRBV27 to TRBJ1-1; possibly TRBD1 for D (6 bases). Looked up from germline, CDR1 is MNHEY and CDR2 is SMNVEV (reference sequence). V gave up 5 bases and J gave up 10 bases, with 11 bases separating them. CDR3 length: 11 amino acids. The CDR3 coding sequence is TGTGCCAGCAGTCTAGGGGGAATAGCTTTCTTT. Residues: CASSLGGIAFF.

The gene calls are TRBV27 and TRBJ2-1; a possible D gene is TRBD2 (6 bases). The germline V and J ends were trimmed by 8 bases and 1 base, with 18 bases remaining between them. In germline, CDR1 is MNHEY, CDR2 SMNVEV (reference sequence). The CDR3 runs 16 residues. In nucleotides, the CDR3 is TGTGCCAGCTTCCCGACTAGTTTCGCATCCTACAATGAGCAGTTCTTC. It translates to CASFPTSFASYNEQFF.

The chain joins TRBV5-1 to TRBJ2-1, with 13 bases aligning to TRBD2. Germline V gene sequence: CDR1 SGHRS, CDR2 YFSETQ. V trimming: 4 bases; J trimming: 9 bases; junction bases outside the gene matches: 7. The CDR3 loop spans 15 amino acids. CDR3 sequence: CASSPGLAGVGEQFF. The DNA for the CDR3 is TGCGCCAGCAGCCCCGGACTAGCGGGAGTTGGTGAGCAGTTCTTC.

The rearrangement uses TRBV29-1 and TRBJ1-2; TRBD1 might be the D (5 bases). The V gene lost 4 bases and the J gene lost 8 bases, with 17 bases spanning the gap. CDR3 size: 13 residues. CDR1 is SQVTM and CDR2 is ANQGSEA in the germline V gene. CDR3 amino acids: CSVVIGARGGYTF. The CDR3 DNA is TGCAGCGTTGTTATAGGGGCAAGAGGAGGCTACACCTTC.

The rearrangement joins TRBV5-4 to TRBJ1-4; TRBD1 might be the D (6 bases). In germline, CDR1 is SGHNT, CDR2 YYREEE (reference sequence). V lost 1 base and J 5 bases, leaving 9 bases between the germline ends. This CDR3 region has 14 residues. This chain's CDR3 is CASSLTGRNEKLFF. The CDR3 DNA reads as TGTGCCAGCAGCTTGACAGGGCGAAATGAAAAACTGTTTTTT.

This chain joins TRBV10-3 and TRBJ2-5; TRBD1 agrees at 8 bases. The CDR3 covers 15 residues. Losses at the gene ends were 2 bases for V and 4 bases for J; bases not matched to a gene: 6. CDR1 and CDR2 from the germline V gene are ENHRY and SYGVKD. CDR3 sequence reads: CAISEGQGAGETQYF. In DNA form, the CDR3 reads TGTGCCATCAGTGAGGGTCAGGGGGCAGGAGAGACCCAGTACTTC.

This clone has only one observation. CDR3 DNA sequence: TGTGCCAGCAGAAGCCTTAGCGGGAGTTCCTACGAGCAGTACTTC. Translating it yields CASRSLSGSSYEQYF. The J gene is TRBJ2-7, the V gene TRBV7-2, with 9 bases aligning to TRBD2. J lost 1 base, V lost 6 bases, and 7 bases had no gene match. In germline, CDR1 is SGHTA, CDR2 FQGNSA. This CDR3 has 15 residues.